A single sample gave rise to the 26 T cell receptor beta chains below, sequenced in a study of shared clonotypes between healthy human individuals (dated by TCRdb to 2019 to 2021). The library was built by means of the immunoSEQ multiplex PCR assay. TCRdb holds this immuneACCESS table with in-frame rearrangements only. Some clones are missing; in checked studies, unresolved V genes explain under half, and the rest has no known cause. Here the sample has 980,000 or so clones; approximately 80% occur a single time. Over 1.3% of the sample comes from the top ten. The sample consisted of memory CD4+ T cells sorted from blood. What the cell subset or site label conveys for this sample: CD45RA-negative fraction. These receptors all stem from a man aged 18-30 years in good health.

This chain links TRBV4-3 with TRBJ2-7; possible D gene TRBD1, 5 bases. The germline CDR1 and CDR2 sequences are LGHNA and YSLEER. The V and J ends lost 0 bases and 5 bases respectively, with 11 bases between them. This CDR3 has 14 residues. In DNA, the CDR3 is TGCGCCAGCAGCCAAGAGCAGGGTATCCACGAGCAGTACTTC. It translates to CASSQEQGIHEQYF.

This clone has only one observation. This sample also contains other DNA sequences that code for the same CDR3. The CDR3 DNA reads TGTGCCAGCTCAATCCAGAGTTATAGCAATCAGCCCCAGCATTTT. Translating it yields CASSIQSYSNQPQHF. J is TRBJ1-5 and V is TRBV6-1; D not certain. V dropped 8 bases and J dropped 0 bases, with 14 bases sitting between them. The CDR3 is made up of 15 amino acids. The V gene's germline CDR1 is MNHNS and CDR2 SASEGT.

The chain is built from TRBV6-6 and TRBJ2-5, with D uncertain. This CDR3 is built from 15 residues. V lost 0 bases, J lost 0 bases, and 8 bases lay in between. Looked up from germline, CDR1 is MNHNY and CDR2 is SVGAGI (reference sequence). The CDR3 nucleotides read TGTGCCAGCAGTTACTCGATAAGCTACCAAGAGACCCAGTACTTC. This translates into CASSYSISYQETQYF.

This clone was detected only once. The chain has TRBV7-2 and TRBJ2-7; D call uncertain. Germline V CDR1 and CDR2: SGHTA, FQGNSA. The CDR3 has 13 residues. Trimming took 1 base from V and 3 from J, leaving 7 bases between them. The CDR3 sequence is CASSLVADYEQYF. CDR3 DNA: TGTGCCAGCAGCTTAGTGGCGGACTACGAGCAGTACTTC.

The chain is built from TRBV5-1 and TRBJ2-3, with 16 bases that match TRBD2. Losses at the gene ends were 3 bases for V and 1 base for J; bases not matched to a gene: 5. This CDR3 has 18 residues. Germline V CDR1 and CDR2: SGHRS, YFSETQ. This CDR3 is CASSSGTSGRAGTDTQYF. CDR3 bases: TGCGCCAGCAGCTCAGGGACTAGCGGGAGGGCCGGCACAGATACGCAGTATTTT.

The V and J genes are TRBV5-4 and TRBJ1-1, with 8 bases matching TRBD1. V lost 3 bases and J lost 0; bases outside the gene matches: 10. CDR3 size: 17 residues. Germline V gene data show CDR1 as SGHNT and CDR2 as YYREEE (reference sequence). The CDR3 region has the DNA TGTGCCAGCAGCTCCGGACAGGGATGGGGATTGAACACTGAAGCTTTCTTT. This codes for CASSSGQGWGLNTEAFF. Full variable domain (remainder filled in from reference TRBV5-4 and TRBJ1-1): ETGVTQSPTHLIKTRGQQVTLRCSSQSGHNTVSWYQQALGQGPQFIFQYYREEENGRGNFPPRFSGLQFPNYSSELNVNALELDDSALYLCASSSGQGWGLNTEAFFGQGTRLTVV.

The table lists this clone with a count of one. The chain combines TRBV7-2 with TRBJ1-6; no definite D call. This CDR3 spans 14 amino acids. V lost 1 base, J lost 7 bases, and 8 bases lay in between. Per the germline V gene, CDR1 is SGHTA and CDR2 is FQGNSA. In DNA, the CDR3 is TGTGCCAGCAGCTTAGTGTTCAGGAATTCACCCCTCCACTTT. It encodes CASSLVFRNSPLHF.

The chain is built from TRBV7-2 and TRBJ2-3; 7 bases match TRBD1. Germline-derived CDR1 and CDR2 are SGHTA and FQGNSA. CDR3 length: 16 amino acids. Trimming removed 3 bases from V and 1 base from J; junction bases left unmatched: 7. The CDR3 reads CASSLEGGYGTDTQYF. CDR3 in DNA: TGTGCCAGCAGCTTGGAAGGGGGCTACGGCACAGATACGCAGTATTTT.

The rearrangement uses TRBV7-6 and TRBJ2-1; tentatively, D is TRBD1 (5 bases). V was clipped by 1 base and J by 7 bases, with 14 bases between them. The CDR3 spans 15 residues. Germline assignment: CDR1 SGHVS and CDR2 FNYEAQ. CDR3 nucleotides: TGTGCCAGCAGCTTAGTGACAGCCCCGCAGAATGAGCAGTTCTTC. Translating gives CASSLVTAPQNEQFF. Full variable domain (missing parts from reference TRBV7-6 and TRBJ2-1): GAGVSQSPRYKVTKRGQDVALRCDPISGHVSLYWYRQALGQGPEFLTYFNYEAQQDKSGLPNDRFSAERPEGSISTLTIQRTEQRDSAMYRCASSLVTAPQNEQFFGPGTRLTVL.

V gene TRBV27 combines with J gene TRBJ1-1; the match to TRBD1 covers 8 bases. Trimming cost V 8 bases and J 11 bases; bases outside gene matches: 19. The CDR3 totals 15 residues. Germline CDR1 is MNHEY and CDR2 is SMNVEV (reference sequence). The CDR3 bases are TGTGCCAGCTTCCCATTGGACAGGGATTGGGCGCGTGCTTTCTTT. It specifies CASFPLDRDWARAFF.

V usage is TRBV6-6 and J usage is TRBJ2-3, with D unresolved. Trimming removed 2 bases at V and 5 bases at J, with 11 bases between. The CDR3 runs to 14 residues. Germline CDR1 is MNHNY and CDR2 is SVGAGI (reference sequence). CDR3 in amino acids: CASSYGQLGDTQYF. The CDR3, as DNA: TGTGCCAGCAGTTACGGCCAGCTTGGAGATACGCAGTATTTT.

The V call is TRBV2, the J call TRBJ1-6; tentative D call: TRBD1 (5 bases). The V end was cut by 0 bases, the J end by 9 bases, with 9 bases between. Per germline, CDR1 SNHLY and CDR2 FYNNEI. This CDR3 comprises 14 residues. The CDR3 bases are TGTGCCAGCAGTGAAGCAGGGAGGGGTTCACCCCTCCACTTT. Translating gives CASSEAGRGSPLHF.

This clone was seen a handful of times. The chain joins TRBV4-1 to TRBJ1-5; no definite D call. In germline, CDR1 is MGHRA, CDR2 YSYEKL. The ends were cut back, 1 base at V and 6 bases at J, with 7 bases in the middle. The CDR3 sequence is 13 residues long. CDR3 sequence reads: CASSQGERQPQHF. The CDR3 DNA is TGCGCCAGCAGCCAAGGGGAACGTCAGCCCCAGCATTTT.

The rearrangement joins TRBV6-5 to TRBJ2-3; tentative D call: TRBD2 (5 bases). The CDR3 has 14 amino acids. Germline lookup yields CDR1 MNHEY and CDR2 SVGAGI. Deletions cut 7 bases from V and 0 bases from J, with 11 bases between. CDR3 DNA sequence: TGTGCCAGCACGCGGACTGCTAGCACAGATACGCAGTATTTT. This codes for CASTRTASTDTQYF.

CDR3 in amino acids: CAISESTGAHEQYF. In DNA, the CDR3 is TGTGCCATCAGTGAGTCAACAGGGGCCCACGAGCAGTACTTC. This chain joins TRBV10-3 and TRBJ2-7; TRBD1 matches 7 bases. CDR1 and CDR2 (germline): ENHRY, SYGVKD. The CDR3 extends over 14 amino acids. Trimming cost V 0 bases and J 5 bases; bases outside gene matches: 4.

This rearrangement joins TRBV29-1 to TRBJ1-3; no clear D gene. Germline V lookup: CDR1 SQVTM, CDR2 ANQGSEA. Between the trimmed V and J ends, which lost 4 bases and 3 bases, there was a span of 16 bases. This CDR3 has 15 residues. This CDR3 is CSVAGLGSGGNTIYF. Written as DNA, the CDR3 is TGCAGCGTTGCCGGACTGGGATCGGGTGGAAACACCATATATTTT.

This clone was counted a few times. The chain carries TRBV9 and TRBJ1-6; D unclear. CDR1 and CDR2 from the germline V gene are SGDLS and YYNGEE. V was pared by 3 bases and J by 0 bases, with 10 bases between. The CDR3 is 16 residues long. The CDR3 bases are TGTGCCAGCAGCGCTGAGGCGTTCTCCTATAATTCACCCCTCCACTTT. Translating it yields CASSAEAFSYNSPLHF.

The chain carries TRBV7-2 and TRBJ1-6; possibly TRBD1 for D (6 bases). V shed 1 base and J shed 14 bases, with 9 bases lying between them. CDR1 SGHTA and CDR2 FQGNSA come from the germline V gene. This CDR3 has 12 residues. CDR3 nucleotide sequence: TGTGCCAGCAGCTTAGGGTCAGGGGCCCTCCACTTT. Amino acids: CASSLGSGALHF.

This clone was recorded many times. Other DNA sequences in this specimen translate into the identical CDR3. This chain links TRBV7-9 with TRBJ1-2; TRBD1 might be the D (6 bases). Germline loops: CDR1 SEHNR, CDR2 FQNEAQ (reference sequence). Trimming took 5 bases from V and 8 from J, leaving 9 bases between them. The CDR3 sequence is 11 residues long. CDR3 coding DNA: TGTGCCAGCAGCCTAGGACAGGGCTACACCTTC. Translating it yields CASSLGQGYTF.

The chain joins TRBV6-5 to TRBJ1-2, with 9 nucleotides matching TRBD1. Germline trimming cut 0 bases from V and 7 bases from J; bases unmatched to any gene: 9. CDR3 length: 16 residues. Germline-derived CDR1 and CDR2 are MNHEY and SVGAGI. The CDR3 DNA sequence: TGTGCCAGCAGTTACTCCGGGACAGGGAGGATTAGTGGCTACACCTTC. It specifies CASSYSGTGRISGYTF.

The V and J genes are TRBV21-1 and TRBJ1-1; the D call in the table, TRBD1, was not verified against the DNA. TRBV21-1 is reported as a pseudogene. The CDR3 covers 13 residues. CDR3: CASSKDRQTEAFF. As DNA, the CDR3 is TGTGCCAGCAGCAAAGACCGACAAACTGAAGCTTTCTTT.

The chain combines TRBV19 with TRBJ1-6, with no clear D. The V end was cut by 8 bases, the J end by 7 bases, with 15 bases between. The CDR3 has 14 residues. Looked up from germline, CDR1 is LNHDA and CDR2 is SQIVND (reference sequence). The chain's CDR3 is CASANQAWNSPLHF. As DNA, the CDR3 is TGTGCCAGTGCCAACCAGGCCTGGAATTCACCCCTCCACTTT.

The V gene is TRBV12-5, the J gene TRBJ2-1; D is ambiguous. From germline, CDR1 is LGHNT and CDR2 FRNRAP. Trimming removed 7 bases from V and 2 bases from J, with 12 bases in between. CDR3 length equals 14 residues. This chain's CDR3 is CASARDGTYNEQFF. The CDR3 DNA reads TGTGCTAGTGCCCGAGACGGAACCTACAATGAGCAGTTCTTC.

The chain combines TRBV2 with TRBJ1-6; 12 positions match TRBD1. Per germline, CDR1 SNHLY and CDR2 FYNNEI. The V and J ends lost 8 bases and 10 bases, in that order; junction bases with no gene match: 6. This CDR3 comprises 14 residues. CDR3 loop: CASLGTGGKSPLHF. The DNA of the CDR3 is TGTGCCAGCTTAGGGACAGGGGGCAAATCACCCCTCCACTTT.

Details on this clone: Other DNA sequences in this specimen translate into the identical CDR3. V usage is TRBV5-1 and J usage is TRBJ1-1, with D unclear. The CDR3 runs to 13 residues. Trimming removed 2 bases from V and 0 bases from J, with 5 bases in between. Germline V gene sequence: CDR1 SGHRS, CDR2 YFSETQ. The CDR3 here is CASSFTVNTEAFF. The CDR3 nucleotides read TGCGCCAGCAGCTTCACGGTGAACACTGAAGCTTTCTTT. Combining the CDR3 with reference TRBV5-1 and TRBJ1-1 gives the whole variable domain KAGVTQTPRYLIKTRGQQVTLSCSPISGHRSVSWYQQTPGQGLQFLFEYFSETQRNKGNFPGRFSGRQFSNSRSEMNVSTLELGDSALYLCASSFTVNTEAFFGQGTRLTVV.

The chain couples TRBV5-1 to TRBJ2-1; no firm D call. Germline V gives CDR1 SGHRS, CDR2 YFSETQ. The CDR3 covers 11 residues. V was pared by 5 bases and J by 7 bases, with 7 bases between. The DNA for the CDR3 is TGCGCCAGCAGGCACTCAAATGAGCAGTTCTTC. Its translation: CASRHSNEQFF.